This TCR beta chain appears in the sequencing data of a study of cytomegalovirus exposure and HLA in healthy donors. Study-level results: Analyses of presence and absence presupposed an approximately uniform sequencing depth across donors.

Both 60 Vbeta primers and 13 Jbeta primers went into the PCR. In the study's own analysis: Roughly 11 million shared chains were among the about 80 million unique TCR beta chains that a later analysis counted. The protocol was immunoSEQ multiplex PCR, while the TCRdb copy is restricted to in-frame clones and leaves out a portion. The V and J calls and clone size come from that table; D and trimming were worked out from the DNA. The data hold approximately 100,000 clones, with roughly four fifths observed a single time. Looked up from germline, CDR1 is SNHLY and CDR2 is FYNNEI. Trimming took 6 bases from V and 8 from J, leaving 25 bases between them. This CDR3 has 17 residues. With regard to this clone: Its antigen is currently unknown. The identical CDR3 is also encoded by other nucleotide sequences in the sample.

V and J are TRBV2 and TRBJ1-4, with D perhaps matching TRBD1 (5 bases). Sequenced: PBMCs. The receptor was derived from a man aged 45-60 years in good health and CMV-seronegative. The CDR3 sequence is CASSQPLAGRSYEKLFF. DNA of the CDR3: TGTGCCAGCAGCCAACCTCTTGCAGGGCGAAGTTACGAAAAACTGTTTTTT.